This T cell receptor beta chain was identified during a study of neoadjuvant anti-PD-1 for oral cavity cancer. Profiled with immunoSEQ multiplex PCR; TCRdb holds only in-frame clones, not every one. The table records under 8,000 clones, roughly three quarters of them present only once. The sequenced sample was PBMCs, obtained before nivolumab (anti-PD-1) treatment. This clonotype was obtained from a person aged 35-79 years with oral cavity squamous cell carcinoma.

CDR3 nucleotide sequence: TGTGCCAGCAGCTCTGGACTAGCGGACCTCTACGAGCAGTACTTC. Amino acids: CASSSGLADLYEQYF. V gene TRBV11-2 combines with J gene TRBJ2-7; 10 bases line up with TRBD2. This CDR3 has 15 amino acids. V trimming: 4 bases; J trimming: 3 bases; junction bases outside the gene matches: 6. Looked up from germline, CDR1 is SGHAT and CDR2 is FQNNGV.